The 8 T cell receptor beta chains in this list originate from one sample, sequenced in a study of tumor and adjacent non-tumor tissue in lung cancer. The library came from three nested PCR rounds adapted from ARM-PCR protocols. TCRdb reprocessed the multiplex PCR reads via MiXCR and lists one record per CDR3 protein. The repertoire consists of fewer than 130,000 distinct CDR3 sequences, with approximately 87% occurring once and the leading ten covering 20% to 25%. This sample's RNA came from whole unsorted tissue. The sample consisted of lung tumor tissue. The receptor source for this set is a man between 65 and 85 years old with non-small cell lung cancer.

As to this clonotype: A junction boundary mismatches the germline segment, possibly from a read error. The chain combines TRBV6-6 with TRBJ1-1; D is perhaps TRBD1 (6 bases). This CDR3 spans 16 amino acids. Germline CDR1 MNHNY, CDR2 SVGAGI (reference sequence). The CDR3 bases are TGTGCCAGCACAACAGGGTTCGGTAGATACGGCATTGAAGCCTTCTTT. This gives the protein CASTTGFGRYGIEAFF.

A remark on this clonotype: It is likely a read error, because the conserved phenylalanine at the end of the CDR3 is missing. The CDR3 nucleotides are TGTGCCAGCAGCCAAACGGGAACCCAGTACATC. Its protein product is CASSQTGTQYI. This sequence joins TRBV14 and TRBJ2-5; D may be TRBD2 (5 bases). CDR3 length: 11 residues. Germline assignment: CDR1 SGHDN and CDR2 FVKESK. V shed 2 bases and J shed 8 bases, with 6 bases lying between them.

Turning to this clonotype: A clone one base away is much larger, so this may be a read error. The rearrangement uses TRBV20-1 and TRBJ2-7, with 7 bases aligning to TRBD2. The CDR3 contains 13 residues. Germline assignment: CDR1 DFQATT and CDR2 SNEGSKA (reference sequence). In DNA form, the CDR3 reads TGCAGCATTCCGCGGGGGAGTTTAAGCGAGCAGTACTTC. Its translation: CSIPRGSLSEQYF.

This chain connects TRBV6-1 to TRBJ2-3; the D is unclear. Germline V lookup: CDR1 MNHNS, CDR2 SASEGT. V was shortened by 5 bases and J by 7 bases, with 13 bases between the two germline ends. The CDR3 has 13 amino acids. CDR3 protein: CASSTGVTNTQYF. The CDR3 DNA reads TGTGCCAGCAGTACCGGCGTGACAAATACGCAGTATTTT.

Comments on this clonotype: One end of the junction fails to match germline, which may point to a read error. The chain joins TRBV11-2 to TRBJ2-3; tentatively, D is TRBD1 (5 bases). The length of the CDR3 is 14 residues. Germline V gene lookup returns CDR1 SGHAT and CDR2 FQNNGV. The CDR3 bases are TGTGTCAGCAGCGTAACCCCAGGGTCAAATATGCAGTATTTT. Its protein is CVSSVTPGSNMQYF.

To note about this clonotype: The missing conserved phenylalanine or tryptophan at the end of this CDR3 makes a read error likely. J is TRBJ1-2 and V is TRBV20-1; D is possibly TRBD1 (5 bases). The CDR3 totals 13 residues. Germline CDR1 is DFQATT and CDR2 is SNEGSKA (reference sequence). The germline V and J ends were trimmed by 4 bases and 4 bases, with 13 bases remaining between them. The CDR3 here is CSANWGGVYGYTL. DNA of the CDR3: TGCAGTGCTAACTGGGGAGGGGTCTATGGCTACACCTTA.

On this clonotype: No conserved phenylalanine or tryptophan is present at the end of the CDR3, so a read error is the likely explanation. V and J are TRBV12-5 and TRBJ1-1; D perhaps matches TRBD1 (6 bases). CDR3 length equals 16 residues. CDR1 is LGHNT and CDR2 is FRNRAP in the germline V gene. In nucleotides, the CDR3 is TGTGCAAGTGATACGGACAGATACACAGAACCGCATGAAGCTTTCTAT. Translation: CASDTDRYTEPHEAFY.

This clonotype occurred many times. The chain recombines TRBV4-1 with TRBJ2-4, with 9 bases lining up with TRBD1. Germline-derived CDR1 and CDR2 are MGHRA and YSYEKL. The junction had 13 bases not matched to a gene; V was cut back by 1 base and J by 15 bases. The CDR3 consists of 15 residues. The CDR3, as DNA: TGCGCCAGCAGCCAAGTGGGACAGGGACCTGAGCCGCCGTACTTC. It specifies CASSQVGQGPEPPYF.